This T cell receptor beta chain emerged from a study of PD-L1 blockade in urothelial cancer. As for this clone: Its antigen is still unknown.

Notes on the study in general: TCR clonality was measured in pretreatment peripheral blood. Clonality below the median predicted better survival.

The method was immunoSEQ multiplex PCR; TCRdb's version includes in-frame clones alone and lacks a portion of them. The data contain about 130,000 clones, roughly 80% of them singletons. Germline V gene data show CDR1 as MNHEY and CDR2 as SMNVEV (reference sequence). V lost 1 base and J lost 0; bases outside the gene matches: 8. CDR3 length equals 17 residues. Time point of the sample: pretreatment peripheral blood. The V and J genes are TRBV27 and TRBJ2-5; 7 bases are shared with TRBD1. This receptor was identified in a man in his fifties with urothelial cancer. The sequencing used PBMCs, collected around atezolizumab (anti-PD-L1) treatment. CDR3 nucleotide sequence: TGTGCCAGCAGTTTATTTGGGACAGCGACCTACCAAGAGACCCAGTACTTC. Amino acid sequence: CASSLFGTATYQETQYF.